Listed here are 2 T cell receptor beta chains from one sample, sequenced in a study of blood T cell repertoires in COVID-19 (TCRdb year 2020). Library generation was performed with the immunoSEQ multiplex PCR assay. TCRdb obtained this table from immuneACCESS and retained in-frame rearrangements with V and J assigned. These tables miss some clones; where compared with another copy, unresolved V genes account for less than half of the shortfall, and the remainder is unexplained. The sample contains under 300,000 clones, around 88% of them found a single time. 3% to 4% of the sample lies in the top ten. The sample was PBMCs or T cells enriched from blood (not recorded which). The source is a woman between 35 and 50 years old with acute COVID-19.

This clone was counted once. As DNA, the CDR3 is TGTGCCAGCAACGAACGGGCAGGGGGGAACTCCGAGCAGTACTTC. It encodes CASNERAGGNSEQYF. The J gene is TRBJ2-7, the V gene TRBV6-5; a possible D gene is TRBD1 (7 bases). Trimming left V 7 bases short and J 6 bases short, with 22 bases between. The CDR3 spans 15 residues. Germline CDR1 reads MNHEY; CDR2 reads SVGAGI.

The DNA for the CDR3 is TGTGCCAGCAGTTACCACGGGACATCCTGGCATGGCTACACCTTC. It encodes CASSYHGTSWHGYTF. This chain joins TRBV6-5 and TRBJ1-2, with a possible D match to TRBD1 (6 bases). Germline CDR1 is MNHEY and CDR2 is SVGAGI. Trimming pared 2 bases from V and 6 bases from J, leaving 16 bases between. This CDR3 is 15 amino acids long.